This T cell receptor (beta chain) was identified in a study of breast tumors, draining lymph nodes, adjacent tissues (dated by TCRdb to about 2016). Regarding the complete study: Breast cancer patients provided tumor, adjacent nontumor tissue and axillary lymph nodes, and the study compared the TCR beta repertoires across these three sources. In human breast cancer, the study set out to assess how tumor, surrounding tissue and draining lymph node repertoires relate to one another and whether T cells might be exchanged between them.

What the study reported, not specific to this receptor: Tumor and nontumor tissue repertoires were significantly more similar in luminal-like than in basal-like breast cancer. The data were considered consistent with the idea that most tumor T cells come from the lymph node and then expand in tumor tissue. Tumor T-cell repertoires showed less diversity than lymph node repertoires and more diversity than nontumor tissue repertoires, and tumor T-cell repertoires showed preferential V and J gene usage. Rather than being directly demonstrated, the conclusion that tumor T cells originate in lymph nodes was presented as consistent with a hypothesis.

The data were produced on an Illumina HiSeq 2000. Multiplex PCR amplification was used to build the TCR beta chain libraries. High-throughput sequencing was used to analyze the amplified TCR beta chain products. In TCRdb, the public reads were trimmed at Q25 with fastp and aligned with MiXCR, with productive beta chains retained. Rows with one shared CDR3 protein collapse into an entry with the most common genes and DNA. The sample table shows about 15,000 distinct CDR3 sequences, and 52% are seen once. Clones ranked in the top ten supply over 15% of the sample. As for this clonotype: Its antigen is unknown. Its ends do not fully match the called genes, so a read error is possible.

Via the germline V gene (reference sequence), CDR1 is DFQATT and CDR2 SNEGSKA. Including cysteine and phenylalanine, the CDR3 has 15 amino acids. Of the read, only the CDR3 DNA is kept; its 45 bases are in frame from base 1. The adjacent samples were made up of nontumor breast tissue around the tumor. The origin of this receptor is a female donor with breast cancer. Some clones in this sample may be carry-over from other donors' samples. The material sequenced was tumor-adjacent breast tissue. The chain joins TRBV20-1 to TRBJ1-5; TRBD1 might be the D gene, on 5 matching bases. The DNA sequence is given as TGCAGTGCTAGATTCGGGACTAATAGCACTCAGCCCCAGCATTTT. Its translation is CSARFGTNSTQPQHF.